The 20 T cell receptor beta chains listed next were all sequenced from one sample in a study of PD-L1 blockade in urothelial cancer. Sequenced by immunoSEQ multiplex PCR; TCRdb stores in-frame clones only, minus some. This sample yields around 100,000 clones, of which around 93% are seen a single time; approximately 3.5% belongs to the top ten. Regarding time point: peripheral blood 6 weeks after treatment start. Material: PBMCs, obtained around atezolizumab (anti-PD-L1) treatment. These TCRs come from a man between 60 and 75 years old with urothelial cancer.

The V call is TRBV4-2, the J call TRBJ1-2; D possibly corresponds to TRBD1 (5 bases). The germline V gene has CDR1 LGHNA and CDR2 YNFKEQ. The CDR3 spans 14 residues. V gave up 4 bases and J gave up 9 bases, with 18 bases separating them. Here the CDR3 DNA reads TGTGCCAGCAGCCCAGGGACTACCCGGGATCGCTACACCTTC. Residues: CASSPGTTRDRYTF.

This chain joins TRBV6-5 and TRBJ2-7, with 9 bases identical to TRBD2. The CDR3 is 16 residues long. Germline CDR1 MNHEY, CDR2 SVGAGI. Losses at the gene ends were 2 bases for V and 3 bases for J; bases not matched to a gene: 8. CDR3 nucleotide sequence: TGTGCCAGCAGTTACACAGCTAGCGGGGCCGGCTACGAGCAGTACTTC. Residues: CASSYTASGAGYEQYF.

This sequence joins TRBV4-1 and TRBJ1-1; the D gene is possibly TRBD1 (6 bases). This CDR3 spans 13 amino acids. V lost 1 base, J lost 6 bases, and 9 bases lay in between. Germline CDR1 and CDR2: MGHRA and YSYEKL. For the CDR3, the DNA is TGCGCCAGCAGCCAAGGACAGGAGTCTGAAGCTTTCTTT. Amino acid sequence: CASSQGQESEAFF.

The chain uses TRBV5-1 and TRBJ2-7, with D tentatively TRBD2 (7 bases). The germline CDR1 and CDR2 sequences are SGHRS and YFSETQ. The CDR3 has 15 residues. The V end was cut by 0 bases, the J end by 2 bases, with 12 bases between. CDR3 residues: CASSLGGGAPYEQYF. The CDR3 bases are TGCGCCAGCAGCTTGGGGGGGGGCGCCCCCTACGAGCAGTACTTC.

This chain uses TRBV30 with TRBJ2-3; possibly TRBD1 for D (6 bases). CDR1 GTSNPN and CDR2 SVGIG come from the germline V gene (reference sequence). Trimming pared 2 bases from V and 7 bases from J, leaving 13 bases between. This CDR3 region has 13 residues. CDR3 DNA: TGTGCCTGGAGTCTCGAGGGGGTAAATACGCAGTATTTT. Translating it yields CAWSLEGVNTQYF.

This chain joins TRBV7-2 and TRBJ2-5, with a weak D call TRBD1 (5 bases). Looked up from germline, CDR1 is SGHTA and CDR2 is FQGNSA. V lost 4 bases to trimming and J lost 1 base, with 10 bases between them. The CDR3 runs to 14 residues. For the CDR3, the DNA is TGTGCCAGCAGCTCAGGGTTTAGCCAAGAGACCCAGTACTTC. Its translation: CASSSGFSQETQYF. Full variable domain (remainder filled in from reference TRBV7-2 and TRBJ2-5): GAGVSQSPSNKVTEKGKDVELRCDPISGHTALYWYRQSLGQGLEFLIYFQGNSAPDKSGLPSDRFSAERTGGSVSTLTIQRTQQEDSAVYLCASSSGFSQETQYFGPGTRLLVL.

V is TRBV21-1 and J is TRBJ1-4. TRBV21-1 is shown as a pseudogene. This CDR3 has 11 amino acids. The CDR3 DNA follows: TGTGCCAGCAGCAAATATCCGGAACTGTTTTTT. This gives the protein CASSKYPELFF.

The J gene is TRBJ2-7, the V gene TRBV5-8; weak D call: TRBD2 (6 bases). Germline V gene data show CDR1 as SGHTS and CDR2 as YDEGEE. V dropped 4 bases and J dropped 5 bases, with 16 bases sitting between them. This CDR3 contains 14 residues. The CDR3 loop reads CASSRAGYSHEQYF. The DNA for the CDR3 is TGTGCCAGCAGCCGAGCGGGTTATAGCCACGAGCAGTACTTC.

The chain has TRBV19 and TRBJ2-4; possible D gene TRBD2, 6 bases. Germline V gene sequence: CDR1 LNHDA, CDR2 SQIVND (reference sequence). V was clipped by 5 bases and J by 8 bases, with 10 bases between them. The CDR3 runs to 12 residues. CDR3 DNA: TGTGCCAGTAGTTGGGGGGAGGACATTCAGTACTTC. Its protein product is CASSWGEDIQYF.

The rearrangement joins TRBV5-4 to TRBJ2-5, with 10 positions matching TRBD2. The trim removed 0 bases at V and 8 bases at J, leaving 7 bases unmatched. Looked up from germline, CDR1 is SGHNT and CDR2 is YYREEE (reference sequence). This CDR3 contains 15 residues. In nucleotides, the CDR3 is TGTGCCAGCAGCTTGGAACCTAGCGGGAGCCGCACCCAGTACTTC. This gives the protein CASSLEPSGSRTQYF.

The V and J genes are TRBV19 and TRBJ2-4; D might be TRBD2 (5 bases). Germline CDR1 and CDR2: LNHDA and SQIVND (reference sequence). Trimming removed 3 bases from V and 1 base from J, with 16 bases in between. The length of the CDR3 is 17 residues. The CDR3 coding sequence is TGTGCCAGTAGTATCCAAGGGAGTACGGGTGCCAAAAACATTCAGTACTTC. Its translation is CASSIQGSTGAKNIQYF.

V is TRBV6-1 and J is TRBJ1-6, with D possibly being TRBD1 (5 bases). The CDR3 length is 15 residues. Looked up from germline, CDR1 is MNHNS and CDR2 is SASEGT. V was clipped by 2 bases and J by 10 bases, with 15 bases between them. As DNA, the CDR3 is TGTGCCAGCAGTGAACTAGGGGCGGAGAGGTCACCCCTCCACTTT. This gives the protein CASSELGAERSPLHF.

As regards this clone: Within the sample, other DNA sequences also encode this same CDR3. This chain joins TRBV5-1 and TRBJ2-7, with TRBD2 identical over 10 bases. Germline-derived CDR1 and CDR2 are SGHRS and YFSETQ. J was trimmed by 3 bases and V by 0 bases; bases with no gene match: 3. The CDR3 sequence is 15 residues long. The CDR3 protein is CASSLEASGSYEQYF. The CDR3, as DNA: TGCGCCAGCAGCTTGGAGGCTAGCGGGAGCTACGAGCAGTACTTC.

V gene TRBV27 combines with J gene TRBJ2-7; D is possibly TRBD1 (5 bases). CDR1 and CDR2 from the germline V gene are MNHEY and SMNVEV (reference sequence). With 4 bases removed from V and 3 bases from J, the gap between germline ends came to 13 bases. The CDR3 runs 14 residues. As DNA, the CDR3 is TGTGCCAGCAGTTCCTCCAGGGCAAACTACGAGCAGTACTTC. This sequence encodes CASSSSRANYEQYF.

J is TRBJ2-1 and V is TRBV5-5; 10 nucleotides agree with TRBD2. CDR3 length: 15 amino acids. Germline CDR1 reads SGHKS; CDR2 reads YYEKEE (reference sequence). Trimming removed 4 bases from V and 4 bases from J; junction bases left unmatched: 5. Here the CDR3 reads CASSAGTSEYNEQFF. CDR3 nucleotide sequence: TGTGCCAGCAGCGCCGGGACTAGCGAGTACAATGAGCAGTTCTTC.

The V and J genes are TRBV5-6 and TRBJ2-7; 10 positions agree with TRBD2. The germline V gene encodes CDR1 SGHDT and CDR2 YYEEEE. The CDR3 loop spans 16 amino acids. J gave up 2 bases and V 6 bases, and 11 bases lay outside the gene matches. The CDR3 region has the DNA TGTGCCAGCACCTATGGAGGGCTAGCGGGGGCCTACGAGCAGTACTTC. The encoded protein is CASTYGGLAGAYEQYF.

This clone was picked up a small number of times. The chain has TRBV30 and TRBJ1-6; D gene unclear. This CDR3 spans 15 amino acids. The germline V and J ends were trimmed by 3 bases and 2 bases, with 11 bases remaining between them. CDR1 GTSNPN and CDR2 SVGIG come from the germline V gene (reference sequence). CDR3 in amino acids: CAWSRARAYNSPLHF. The CDR3 DNA is TGTGCCTGGAGCCGGGCGAGGGCCTATAATTCACCCCTCCACTTT.

This chain joins TRBV19 and TRBJ2-7, with D uncertain. Trimming took off 5 bases at V and 2 bases at J, with 13 bases between the two ends. Germline CDR1 LNHDA, CDR2 SQIVND (reference sequence). CDR3 length: 14 residues. The CDR3 is CASSAHRDPYEQYF. In DNA, the CDR3 is TGTGCCAGTAGTGCACACAGAGATCCCTACGAGCAGTACTTC.

The chain is built from TRBV6-5 and TRBJ1-1; D may be TRBD1 (6 bases). The CDR3 is made up of 15 amino acids. The germline V gene has CDR1 MNHEY and CDR2 SVGAGI. V was pared by 6 bases and J by 0 bases, with 14 bases between. The CDR3: CASSFDRRMNTEAFF. CDR3 DNA sequence: TGTGCCAGCAGCTTCGACAGGCGGATGAACACTGAAGCTTTCTTT.

J is TRBJ1-5 and V is TRBV14, with 10 bases that match TRBD1. V lost 4 bases and J lost 7; bases outside the gene matches: 1. This CDR3 spans 13 amino acids. CDR1 is SGHDN, CDR2 FVKESK, per germline. For the CDR3, the DNA is TGTGCCAGCAGCCCGGGACAGGGGCAGCCCCAGCATTTT. It codes for CASSPGQGQPQHF.